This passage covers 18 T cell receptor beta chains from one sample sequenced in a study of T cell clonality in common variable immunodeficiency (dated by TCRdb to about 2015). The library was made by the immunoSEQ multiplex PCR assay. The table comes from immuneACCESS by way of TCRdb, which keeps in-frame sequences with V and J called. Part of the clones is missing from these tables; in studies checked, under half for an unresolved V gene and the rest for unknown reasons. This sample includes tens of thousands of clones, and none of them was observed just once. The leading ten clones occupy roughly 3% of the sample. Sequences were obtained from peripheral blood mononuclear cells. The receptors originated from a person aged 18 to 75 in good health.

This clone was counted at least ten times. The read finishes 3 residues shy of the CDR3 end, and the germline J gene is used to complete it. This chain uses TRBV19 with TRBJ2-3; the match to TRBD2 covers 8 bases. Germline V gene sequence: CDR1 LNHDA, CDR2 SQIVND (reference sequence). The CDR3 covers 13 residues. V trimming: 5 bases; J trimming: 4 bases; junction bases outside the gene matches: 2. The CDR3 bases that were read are TGTGCCAGTAGTTTAGCGGGGTCAGATACG. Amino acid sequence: CASSLAGSDT. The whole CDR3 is CASSLAGSDTQYF.

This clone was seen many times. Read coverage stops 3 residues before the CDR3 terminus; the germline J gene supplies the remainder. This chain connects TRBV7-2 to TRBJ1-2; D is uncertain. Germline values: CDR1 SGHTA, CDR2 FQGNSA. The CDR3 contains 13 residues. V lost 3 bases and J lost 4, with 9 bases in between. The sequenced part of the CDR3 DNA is TGTGCCAGCAGCTTTGACTCTCCCTATGGC. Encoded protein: CASSFDSPYG. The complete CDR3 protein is CASSFDSPYGYTF.

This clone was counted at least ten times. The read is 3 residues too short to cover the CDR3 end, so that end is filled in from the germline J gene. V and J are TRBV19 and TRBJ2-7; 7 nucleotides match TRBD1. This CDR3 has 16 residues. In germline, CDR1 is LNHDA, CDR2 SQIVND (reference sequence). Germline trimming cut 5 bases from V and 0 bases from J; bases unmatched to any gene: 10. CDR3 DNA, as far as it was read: TGTGCCAGTAGTCCCTTCGGGACAGATAGCTCCTACGAG. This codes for CASSPFGTDSSYE. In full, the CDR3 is CASSPFGTDSSYEQYF. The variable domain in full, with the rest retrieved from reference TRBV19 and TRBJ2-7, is DGGITQSPKYLFRKEGQNVTLSCEQNLNHDAMYWYRQDPGQGLRLIYYSQIVNDFQKGDIAEGYSVSREKKESFPLTVTSAQKNPTAFYLCASSPFGTDSSYEQYFGPGTRLTVT.

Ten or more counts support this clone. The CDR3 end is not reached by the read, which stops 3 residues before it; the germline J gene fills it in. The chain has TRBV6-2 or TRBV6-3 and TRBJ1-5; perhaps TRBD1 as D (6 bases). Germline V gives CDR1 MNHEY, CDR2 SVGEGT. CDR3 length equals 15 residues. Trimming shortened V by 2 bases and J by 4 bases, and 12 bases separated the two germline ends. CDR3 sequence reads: CASSYGGASNQPQHF. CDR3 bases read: TGTGCCAGCAGTTACGGGGGGGCGAGTAATCAGCCC.

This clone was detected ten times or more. CDR3 in amino acids: CSARALRQNYGYTF. CDR3 DNA (partial): TGCAGTGCTAGAGCCCTTCGACAGAACTATGGC. The rearrangement joins TRBV20-1 to TRBJ1-2; weak D call: TRBD1 (5 bases). From the germline J gene comes the end of the CDR3, since the read stops 3 residues before it. V was shortened by 1 base and J by 2 bases, with 11 bases between the two germline ends. The germline CDR1 and CDR2 sequences are DFQATT and SNEGSKA (reference sequence). The CDR3 consists of 14 residues.

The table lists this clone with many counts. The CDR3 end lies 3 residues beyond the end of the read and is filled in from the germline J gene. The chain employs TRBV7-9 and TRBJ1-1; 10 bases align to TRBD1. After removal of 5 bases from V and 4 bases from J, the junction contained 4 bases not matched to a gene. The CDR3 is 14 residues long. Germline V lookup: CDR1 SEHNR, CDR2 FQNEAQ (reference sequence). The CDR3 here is CASSTGQGSTEAFF. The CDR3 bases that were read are TGTGCCAGCAGCACGGGACAGGGGAGCACTGAA.

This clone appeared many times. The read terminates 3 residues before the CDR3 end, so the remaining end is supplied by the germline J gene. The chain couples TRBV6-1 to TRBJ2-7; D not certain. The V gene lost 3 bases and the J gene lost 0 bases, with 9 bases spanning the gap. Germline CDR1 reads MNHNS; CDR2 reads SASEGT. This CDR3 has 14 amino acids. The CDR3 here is CASSDYSASYEQYF. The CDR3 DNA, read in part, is TGTGCCAGCAGTGACTACAGTGCCTCCTACGAG.

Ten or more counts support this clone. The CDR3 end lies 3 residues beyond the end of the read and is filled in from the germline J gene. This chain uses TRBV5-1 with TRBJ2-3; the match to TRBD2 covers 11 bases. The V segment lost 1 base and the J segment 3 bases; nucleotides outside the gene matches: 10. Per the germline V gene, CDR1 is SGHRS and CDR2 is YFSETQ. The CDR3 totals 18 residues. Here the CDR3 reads CASSLTTRLAGNTDTQYF. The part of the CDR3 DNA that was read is TGCGCCAGCAGCTTGACAACCAGACTAGCGGGAAATACAGATACG. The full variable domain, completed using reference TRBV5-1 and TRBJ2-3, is KAGVTQTPRYLIKTRGQQVTLSCSPISGHRSVSWYQQTPGQGLQFLFEYFSETQRNKGNFPGRFSGRQFSNSRSEMNVSTLELGDSALYLCASSLTTRLAGNTDTQYFGPGTRLTVL.

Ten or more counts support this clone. The DNA read from the CDR3 is TGTGCCAGCAGTGGGCAGGCCCCGATT. Protein product: CASSGQAPI. The entire CDR3 sequence reads CASSGQAPIQYF. V and J are TRBV12-3 or TRBV12-4 and TRBJ2-4; D not certain. The read halts 3 residues ahead of the CDR3 end, with the missing end drawn from the germline J gene. The CDR3 covers 12 residues.

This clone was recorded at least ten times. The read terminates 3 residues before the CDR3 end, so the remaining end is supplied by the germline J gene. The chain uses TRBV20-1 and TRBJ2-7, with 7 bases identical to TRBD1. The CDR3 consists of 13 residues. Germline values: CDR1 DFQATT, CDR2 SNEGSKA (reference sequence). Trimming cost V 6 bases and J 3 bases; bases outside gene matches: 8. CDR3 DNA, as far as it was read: TGCAGTGCGCCGGACAGGTCGAACTACGAG. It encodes CSAPDRSNYE. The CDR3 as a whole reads CSAPDRSNYEQYF.

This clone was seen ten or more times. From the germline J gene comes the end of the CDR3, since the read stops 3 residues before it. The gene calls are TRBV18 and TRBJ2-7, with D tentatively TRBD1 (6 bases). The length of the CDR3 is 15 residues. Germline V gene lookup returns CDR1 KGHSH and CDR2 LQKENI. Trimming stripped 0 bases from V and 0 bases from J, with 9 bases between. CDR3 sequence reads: CASSPPTGLSYEQYF. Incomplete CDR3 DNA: TGTGCCAGCTCACCACCGACAGGCCTCTCCTACGAG.

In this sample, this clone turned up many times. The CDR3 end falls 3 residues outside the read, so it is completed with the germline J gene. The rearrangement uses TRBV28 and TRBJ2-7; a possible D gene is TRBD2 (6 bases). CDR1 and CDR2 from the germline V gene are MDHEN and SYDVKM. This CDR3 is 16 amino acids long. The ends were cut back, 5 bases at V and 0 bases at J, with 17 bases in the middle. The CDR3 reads CASSLGLVQLSYEQYF. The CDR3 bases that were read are TGTGCCAGCAGTCTGGGACTCGTTCAGCTCTCCTACGAG.

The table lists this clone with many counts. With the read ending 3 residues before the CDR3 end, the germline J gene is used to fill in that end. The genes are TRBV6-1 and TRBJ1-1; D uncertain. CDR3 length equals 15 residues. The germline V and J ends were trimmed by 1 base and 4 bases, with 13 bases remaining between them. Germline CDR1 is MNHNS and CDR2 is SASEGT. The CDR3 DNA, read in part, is TGTGCCAGCAGTGAAGGACACGTCGAGACCACTGAA. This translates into CASSEGHVETTE. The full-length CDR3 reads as CASSEGHVETTEAFF.

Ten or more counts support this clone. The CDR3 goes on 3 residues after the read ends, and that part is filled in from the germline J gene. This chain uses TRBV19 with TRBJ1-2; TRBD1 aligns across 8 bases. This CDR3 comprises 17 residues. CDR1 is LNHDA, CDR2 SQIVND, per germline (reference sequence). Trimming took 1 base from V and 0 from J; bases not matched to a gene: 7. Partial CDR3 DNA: TGTGCCAGTAGTATAGCCCCCTGGACAGGGCCTAACTATGGC. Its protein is CASSIAPWTGPNYG. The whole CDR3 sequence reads CASSIAPWTGPNYGYTF.

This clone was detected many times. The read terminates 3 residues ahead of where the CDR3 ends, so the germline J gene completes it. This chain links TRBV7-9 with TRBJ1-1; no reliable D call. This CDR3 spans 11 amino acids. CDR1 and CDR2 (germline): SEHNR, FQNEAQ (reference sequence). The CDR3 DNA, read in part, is TGTATGGGTTCCCCGAGCGCTGAA. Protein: CMGSPSAE. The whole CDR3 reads CMGSPSAEAFF.

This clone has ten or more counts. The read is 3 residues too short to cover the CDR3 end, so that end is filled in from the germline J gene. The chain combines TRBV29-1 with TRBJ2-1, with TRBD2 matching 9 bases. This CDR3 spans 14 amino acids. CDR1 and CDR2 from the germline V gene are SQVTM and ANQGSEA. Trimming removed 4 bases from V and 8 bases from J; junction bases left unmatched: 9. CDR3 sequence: CSVVLAGSTDEQFF. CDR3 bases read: TGCAGCGTTGTGCTAGCGGGAAGTACAGATGAG.

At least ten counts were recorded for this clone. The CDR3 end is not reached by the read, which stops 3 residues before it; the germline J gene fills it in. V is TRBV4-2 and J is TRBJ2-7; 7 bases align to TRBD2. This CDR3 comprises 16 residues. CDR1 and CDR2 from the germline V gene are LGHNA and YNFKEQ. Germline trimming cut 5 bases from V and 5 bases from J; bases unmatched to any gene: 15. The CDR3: CASSGRLGGSIHEQYF. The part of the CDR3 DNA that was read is TGTGCCAGCAGCGGCCGTCTCGGCGGGAGCATCCACGAG.

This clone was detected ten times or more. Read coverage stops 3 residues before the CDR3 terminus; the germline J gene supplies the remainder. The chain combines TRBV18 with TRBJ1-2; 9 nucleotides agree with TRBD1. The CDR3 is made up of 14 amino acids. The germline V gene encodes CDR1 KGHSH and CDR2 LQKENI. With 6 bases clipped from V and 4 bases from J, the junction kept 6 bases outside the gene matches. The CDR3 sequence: CASSAGTGLYGYTF. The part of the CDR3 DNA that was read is TGTGCCAGCTCCGCCGGGACAGGGCTCTATGGC.